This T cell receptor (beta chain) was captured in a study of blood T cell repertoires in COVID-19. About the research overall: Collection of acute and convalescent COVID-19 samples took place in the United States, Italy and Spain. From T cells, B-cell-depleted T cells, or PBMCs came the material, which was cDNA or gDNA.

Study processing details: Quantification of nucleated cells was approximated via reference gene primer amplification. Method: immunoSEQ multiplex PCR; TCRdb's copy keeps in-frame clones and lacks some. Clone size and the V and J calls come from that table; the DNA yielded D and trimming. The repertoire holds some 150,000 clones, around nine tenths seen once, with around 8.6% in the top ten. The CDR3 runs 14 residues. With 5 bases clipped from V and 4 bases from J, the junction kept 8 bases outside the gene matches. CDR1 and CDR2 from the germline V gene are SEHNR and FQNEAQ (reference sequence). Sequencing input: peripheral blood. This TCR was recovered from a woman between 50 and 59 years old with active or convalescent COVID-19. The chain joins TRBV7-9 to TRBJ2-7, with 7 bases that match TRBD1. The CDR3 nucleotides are TGTGCCAGCAGCGTACAGGGGCCACCTTACGAGCAGTACTTC. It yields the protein CASSVQGPPYEQYF.